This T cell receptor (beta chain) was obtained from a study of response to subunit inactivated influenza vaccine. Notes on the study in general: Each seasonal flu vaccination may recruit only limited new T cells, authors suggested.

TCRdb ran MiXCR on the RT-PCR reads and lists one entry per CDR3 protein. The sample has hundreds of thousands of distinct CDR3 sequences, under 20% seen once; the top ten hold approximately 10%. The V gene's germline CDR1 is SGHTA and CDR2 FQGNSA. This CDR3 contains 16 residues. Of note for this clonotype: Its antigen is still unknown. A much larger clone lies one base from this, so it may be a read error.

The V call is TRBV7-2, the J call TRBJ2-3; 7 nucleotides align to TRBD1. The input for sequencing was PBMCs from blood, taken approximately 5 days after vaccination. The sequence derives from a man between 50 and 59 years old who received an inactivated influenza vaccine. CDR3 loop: CASSSPGLRGTATQCF. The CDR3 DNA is TGTGCCAGCAGCTCGCCCGGGCTCAGGGGGACGGCTACGCAGTGTTTT.